This T cell receptor (beta chain) was recorded in a study of spatial heterogeneity in lung cancer. Study-level information: Samples were obtained from about 72 donors, all untreated early-stage non-small cell lung cancer patients. Each unique TCR and UMI combination was seen more than ten times on average in raw reads.

Specified time point: blood at routine non-recurrence follow-up after resection. TCRdb re-analysed the 5' RACE reads in MiXCR, keeping a single row per CDR3 protein. The data contain about 120,000 distinct CDR3 sequences, approximately 11% of them seen just once; the ten biggest clones take up roughly 26%. V dropped 6 bases and J dropped 5 bases, with 25 bases sitting between them. The CDR3 is 17 amino acids. The germline V gene encodes CDR1 MDHEN and CDR2 SYDVKM. The sample in question was PBMCs, obtained at follow-up. The TCR was taken from a female donor with early-stage non-small cell lung cancer. This chain joins TRBV28 and TRBJ2-5; D unresolved. CDR3 residues: CASSPYQTHVQTETQYF. CDR3 bases: TGTGCCAGCAGCCCCTACCAGACACATGTCCAGACGGAGACCCAGTACTTC.